This T cell receptor beta chain was sequenced during a study of CD8 T cells in ankylosing spondylitis. In making TCR beta libraries, quantitative 5'-RACE with molecular barcodes was used. TCRdb re-called the 5' RACE reads through MiXCR, storing one row per CDR3 protein. The table includes about 750,000 distinct CDR3 sequences, 15% to 20% detected once. The germline V gene encodes CDR1 MNHEY and CDR2 SVGAGI. CDR3 length: 16 residues. J was trimmed by 5 bases and V by 1 base; bases with no gene match: 8. Study outcomes and limitations: According to the report, clones linked to the disease were significantly enriched in matched synovial fluid samples taken from ankylosing spondylitis patients. For ankylosing spondylitis blood, a TCR beta motif of eight or nine highly homologous variants appeared characteristic. Certain motif variants had earlier appeared in reactive arthritis synovial fluid and blood. Disease-linked clones, CD8+, were relatively rare in peripheral blood.

In its sample, this clonotype was seen a few times. Its antigen is as yet unknown. The V and J genes are TRBV6-5 and TRBJ2-5, with TRBD2 matching over 9 bases. The clonotype originates from a male donor with ankylosing spondylitis. Sequences were obtained from blood, either unsorted or a sorted T cell fraction (not recorded which). This CDR3 reads CASSYWRGGRGETQYF. In DNA, the CDR3 is TGTGCCAGCAGTTACTGGCGGGGGGGCCGGGGGGAGACCCAGTACTTC.